This T cell receptor beta chain was obtained from a study of blood T cells in healthy people across ages. The germline V gene encodes CDR1 DFQATT and CDR2 SNEGSKA (reference sequence). This CDR3 contains 14 residues. The germline V and J ends were trimmed by 6 bases and 3 bases, with 18 bases remaining between them. Primers used in a second PCR of roughly 7 to 12 cycles were a sample-barcoded 5' primer and a J-beta primer mix. One entry per CDR3 protein, called by TCRdb with MiXCR from the 5' RACE reads. The sample includes about 640,000 distinct CDR3 sequences, around 41% seen only once; the top ten take about 32%.

This TCR was sampled from a man older than 75 in good health. Sequenced material: blood. The chain is built from TRBV20-1 and TRBJ2-7; D uncertain. The CDR3 loop is CSAAPYRADYEQYF. The CDR3 region has the DNA TGCAGTGCCGCGCCATATCGAGCCGACTACGAGCAGTACTTC.